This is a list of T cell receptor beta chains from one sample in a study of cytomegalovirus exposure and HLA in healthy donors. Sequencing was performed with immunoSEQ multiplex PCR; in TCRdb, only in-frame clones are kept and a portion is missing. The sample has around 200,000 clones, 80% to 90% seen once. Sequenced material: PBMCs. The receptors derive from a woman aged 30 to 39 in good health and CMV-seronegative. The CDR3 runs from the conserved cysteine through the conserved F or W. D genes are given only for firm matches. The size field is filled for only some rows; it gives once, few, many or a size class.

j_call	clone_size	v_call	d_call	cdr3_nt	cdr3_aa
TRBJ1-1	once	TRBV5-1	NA	TGCGCCAGCAGCTCCCCGAGACAGGATCTTTCGAACACTGAAGCTTTCTTT	CASSSPRQDLSNTEAFF
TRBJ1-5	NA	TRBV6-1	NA	TGTGCCAGCAGAGTTCGGGGAGAGGGCAATCAGCCCCAGCATTTT	CASRVRGEGNQPQHF
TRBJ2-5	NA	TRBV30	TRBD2	TGTGCCTGGACAAGGACTAGCGGGGAGGAGACCCAGTACTTC	CAWTRTSGEETQYF
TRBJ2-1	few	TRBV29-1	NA	TGCAGCGTCGGGAGTGGTGAGCAGTTCTTC	CSVGSGEQFF
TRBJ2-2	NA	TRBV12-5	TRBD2	TGTGCTAGTGGTTTGGTAGGATCCCGGGGACTAGCCCCGAACACCGGGGAGCTGTTTTTT	CASGLVGSRGLAPNTGELFF
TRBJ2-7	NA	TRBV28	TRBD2	TGTGCCAGCAGTTTCCCCCGGGGACTAGGCGAGCAGTACTTC	CASSFPRGLGEQYF
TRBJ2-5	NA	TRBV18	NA	TGTGCCAGCTCCCTAGGACTTGAAGAGTCCCAGTACTTC	CASSLGLEESQYF
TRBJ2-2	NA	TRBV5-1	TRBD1	TGCGCCAGCAGCCACTGGACAGGAGCGAACACCGGGGAGCTGTTTTTT	CASSHWTGANTGELFF
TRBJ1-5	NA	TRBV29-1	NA	TGCAGCGTTGCGTACAGGGCCGATCAGCCCCAGCATTTT	CSVAYRADQPQHF
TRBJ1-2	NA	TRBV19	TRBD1	TGTGCCAGTTCCCCTATGGCCCGGACAGGGGATGGCTACACCTTC	CASSPMARTGDGYTF
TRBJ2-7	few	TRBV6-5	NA	TGTGCCAGCAGTTACTATATCGGCTCCCGGGGCGAGCAGTACTTC	CASSYYIGSRGEQYF
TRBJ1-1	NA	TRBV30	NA	TGTGCCTGGAGTGCGGACACTTACAACACTGAAGCTTTCTTT	CAWSADTYNTEAFF
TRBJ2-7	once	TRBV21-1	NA	TGTGCCAGCAGCAGGAGACAGGCGAGCTCCTACGAGCAGTACTTC	CASSRRQASSYEQYF
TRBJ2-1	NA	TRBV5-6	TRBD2	TGTGCCAGCAGCGCGGGACTAGCGGGAGTTTCCTACAATGAGCAGTTCTTC	CASSAGLAGVSYNEQFF
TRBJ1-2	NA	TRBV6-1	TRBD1	TGTGCCAGCAGTGAAGCCCCAGGGGGTTACTATGGCTACACCTTC	CASSEAPGGYYGYTF
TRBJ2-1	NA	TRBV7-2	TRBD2	TGTGCCAGCAGCTCAAGAGCGGGGACCTACAATGAGCAGTTCTTC	CASSSRAGTYNEQFF
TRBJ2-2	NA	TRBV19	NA	TGTGCCAGTAGTGAGGGGGGGACCACCGGGGAGCTGTTTTTT	CASSEGGTTGELFF
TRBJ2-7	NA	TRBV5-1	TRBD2	TGCGCCAGCAGCTCCCCTAGACTAGCGGGGGAGCAGTACTTC	CASSSPRLAGEQYF
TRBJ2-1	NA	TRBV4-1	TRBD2	TGCGCCAGCAGCCAAGATTTGCGGGGGGGCCGTGGTGTCAATGAGCAGTTCTTC	CASSQDLRGGRGVNEQFF
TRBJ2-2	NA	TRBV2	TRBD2	TGTGCCAGCAGGGGGACTAGCAGCGGGGAGCTGTTTTTT	CASRGTSSGELFF
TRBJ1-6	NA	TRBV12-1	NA	TGTGCCAGCAGCTTTCCCCCCTCAGGGACTTGGTCACCCCTCCACTTT	CASSFPPSGTWSPLHF
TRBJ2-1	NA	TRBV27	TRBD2	TGTGCCAGCAGTTTATTTGGACTAGCGGACAACTACAATGAGCAGTTCTTC	CASSLFGLADNYNEQFF
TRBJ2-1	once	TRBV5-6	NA	TGTGCCAGCCGCGGGGTGGGGATCGAGCAGTTCTTC	CASRGVGIEQFF
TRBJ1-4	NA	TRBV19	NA	TGTGCCAGTAGTATTCGCGGGGGAGGATATGAAAAACTGTTTTTT	CASSIRGGGYEKLFF
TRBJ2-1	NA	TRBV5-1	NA	TGCGCCAGCAGCTTGGCTCGGGGGAATGAGCAGTTCTTC	CASSLARGNEQFF
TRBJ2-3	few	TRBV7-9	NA	TGTGCCAGCGAACGGACTGACACAGATACGCAGTATTTT	CASERTDTDTQYF
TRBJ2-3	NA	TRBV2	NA	TGTGCCAGCAGGATACGCCGGGACTTCCGCACAGATACGCAGTATTTT	CASRIRRDFRTDTQYF
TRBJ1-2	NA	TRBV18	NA	TGTGCCAGCTCACCACCGGACGGCAGGGATCCTCTCAGCTATGGCTACACCTTC	CASSPPDGRDPLSYGYTF
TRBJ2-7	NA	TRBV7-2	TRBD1	TGTGCCAGCAGCCCCCACGCAGGGGGCTCCTACGAGCAGTACTTC	CASSPHAGGSYEQYF
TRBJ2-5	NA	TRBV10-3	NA	TGTGCCATCAGTGCGGATCCTAGGGAGACCCAGTACTTC	CAISADPRETQYF
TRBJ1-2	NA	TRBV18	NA	TGTGCCAGCTCACCTTTTCAGTCTTATGGCTACACCTTC	CASSPFQSYGYTF
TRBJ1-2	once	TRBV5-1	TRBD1	TGCGCCAGCAGCTTGGTACAGGGGGGCTATGGCTACACCTTC	CASSLVQGGYGYTF
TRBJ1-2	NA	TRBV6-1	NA	TGTGCCAGCAGTGACGAGCCTCTCCCGCGCGGCTACACCTTC	CASSDEPLPRGYTF
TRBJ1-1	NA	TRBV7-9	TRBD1	TGTGCCAGCAGCTTGCCGGGACAGGGACCGAACACTGAAGCTTTCTTT	CASSLPGQGPNTEAFF
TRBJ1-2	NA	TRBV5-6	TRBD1	TGTGCCAGCAGCTCCCGGGACAGAATTAACTATGGCTACACCTTC	CASSSRDRINYGYTF
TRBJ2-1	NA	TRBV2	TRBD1	TGTGCCAGCAGGGAAGGGACAGTTTTTGCTAATGAGCAGTTCTTC	CASREGTVFANEQFF
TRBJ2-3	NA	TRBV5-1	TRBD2	TGCGCCAGCAGGTTCGCGGGAGAAACAGATACGCAGTATTTT	CASRFAGETDTQYF
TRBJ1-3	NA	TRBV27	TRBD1	TGTGCCAGCAGTCCGTGGACCGGGACAGGGATCTCTGGAAACACCATATATTTT	CASSPWTGTGISGNTIYF
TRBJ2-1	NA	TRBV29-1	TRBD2	TGCAGCTCCTCGGGGGGGGCTGGGACTAGCGACCTCGAGAAGCAGTTCTTC	CSSSGGAGTSDLEKQFF
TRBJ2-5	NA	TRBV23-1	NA	TGCGCCAGCAGTCAATCTGAGCCGGGTCAAGAGACCCAGTACTTC	CASSQSEPGQETQYF
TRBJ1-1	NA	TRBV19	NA	TGTGCCAGTAGATATCAGGTGAACACTGAAGCTTTCTTT	CASRYQVNTEAFF
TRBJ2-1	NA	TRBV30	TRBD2	TGTGCCTGGAACTCGGTAGCGGGAGTTAATGAGCAGTTCTTC	CAWNSVAGVNEQFF
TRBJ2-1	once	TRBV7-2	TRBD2	TGTGCCAGCAGCCCGACGCTAGCGGGGGGTAACAATGAGCAGTTCTTC	CASSPTLAGGNNEQFF
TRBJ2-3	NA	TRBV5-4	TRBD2	TGTGCCAGCAGCTTGGGGCTAGCGGGGGGTACAGATACGCAGTATTTT	CASSLGLAGGTDTQYF
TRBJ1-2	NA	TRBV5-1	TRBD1	TGCGCCAGCAGCTTGGGACAGGGTATTGTAAGTGGCTACACCTTC	CASSLGQGIVSGYTF
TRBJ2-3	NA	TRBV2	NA	TGTGCCAGCAGGACCTTTCGGGACTCCACCACAGATACGCAGTATTTT	CASRTFRDSTTDTQYF
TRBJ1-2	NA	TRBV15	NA	TGTGCCACCAGCGTTGGGCCCGATGGCTACACCTTC	CATSVGPDGYTF
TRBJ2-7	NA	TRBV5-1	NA	TGCGCCAGCAGCTTGGAGGCAGGGTCCATCTACGAGCAGTACTTC	CASSLEAGSIYEQYF
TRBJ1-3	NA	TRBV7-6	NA	TGTGCCAGCAGCTTGGCCAGGACTTCAAGCTCTGGAAACACCATATATTTT	CASSLARTSSSGNTIYF
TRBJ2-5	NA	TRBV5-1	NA	TGCGCCAGCAGCGAGGGTGTTTTCCAAGAGACCCAGTACTTC	CASSEGVFQETQYF
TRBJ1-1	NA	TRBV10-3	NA	TGTGCCATCAGTGACAGGGTGGACACTGAAGCTTTCTTT	CAISDRVDTEAFF
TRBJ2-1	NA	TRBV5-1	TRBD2	TGCGCCAGCAGCTCGAGCGGGGGGGCTTTCTCCTACAATGAGCAGTTCTTC	CASSSSGGAFSYNEQFF
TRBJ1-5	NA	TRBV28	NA	TGTGCCAGCAGTCGTAGTCAGGGTTTATCGCAGCCCCAGCATTTT	CASSRSQGLSQPQHF